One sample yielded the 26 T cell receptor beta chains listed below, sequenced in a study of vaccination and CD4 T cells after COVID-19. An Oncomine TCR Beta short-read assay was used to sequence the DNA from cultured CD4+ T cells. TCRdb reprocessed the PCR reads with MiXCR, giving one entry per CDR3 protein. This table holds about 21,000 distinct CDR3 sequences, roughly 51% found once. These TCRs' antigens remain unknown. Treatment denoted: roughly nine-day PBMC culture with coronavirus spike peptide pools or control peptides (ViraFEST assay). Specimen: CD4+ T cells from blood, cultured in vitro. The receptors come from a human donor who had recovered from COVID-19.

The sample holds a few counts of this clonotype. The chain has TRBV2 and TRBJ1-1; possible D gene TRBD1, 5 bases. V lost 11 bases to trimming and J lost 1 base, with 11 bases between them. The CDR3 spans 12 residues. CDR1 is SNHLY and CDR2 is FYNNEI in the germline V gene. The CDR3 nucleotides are TGTGCCCGGAATACAGGGAACACTGAAGCTTTCTTT. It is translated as CARNTGNTEAFF.

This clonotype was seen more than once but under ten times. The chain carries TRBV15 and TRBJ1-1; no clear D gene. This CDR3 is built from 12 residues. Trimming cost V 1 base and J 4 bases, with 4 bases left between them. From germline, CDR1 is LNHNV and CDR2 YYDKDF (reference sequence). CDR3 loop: CATSRGGTEAFF. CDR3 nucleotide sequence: TGTGCCACCAGCAGAGGAGGCACTGAAGCTTTCTTT.

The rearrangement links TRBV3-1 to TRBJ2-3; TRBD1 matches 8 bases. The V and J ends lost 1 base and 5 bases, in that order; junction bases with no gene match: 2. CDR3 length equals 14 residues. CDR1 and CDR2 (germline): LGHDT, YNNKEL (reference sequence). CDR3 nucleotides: TGTGCCAGCAGCCAAGGGACAGGGCAAGATACGCAGTATTTT. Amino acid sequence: CASSQGTGQDTQYF.

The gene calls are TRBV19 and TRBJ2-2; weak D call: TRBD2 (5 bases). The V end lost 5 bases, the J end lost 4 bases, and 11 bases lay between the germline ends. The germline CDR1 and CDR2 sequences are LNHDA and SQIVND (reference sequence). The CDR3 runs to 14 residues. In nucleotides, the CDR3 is TGTGCCAGTAGTCCTGACCGGGGCACCGGGGAGCTGTTTTTT. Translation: CASSPDRGTGELFF. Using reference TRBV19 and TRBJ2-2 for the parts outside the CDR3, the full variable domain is DGGITQSPKYLFRKEGQNVTLSCEQNLNHDAMYWYRQDPGQGLRLIYYSQIVNDFQKGDIAEGYSVSREKKESFPLTVTSAQKNPTAFYLCASSPDRGTGELFFGEGSRLTVL.

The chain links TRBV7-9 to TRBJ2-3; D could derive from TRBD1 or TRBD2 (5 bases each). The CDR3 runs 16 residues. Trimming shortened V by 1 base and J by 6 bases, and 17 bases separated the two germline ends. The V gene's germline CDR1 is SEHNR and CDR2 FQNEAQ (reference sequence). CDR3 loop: CASSLGISGHLDTQYF. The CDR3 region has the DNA TGTGCCAGCAGCTTAGGTATATCGGGGCATCTGGATACGCAGTATTTT.

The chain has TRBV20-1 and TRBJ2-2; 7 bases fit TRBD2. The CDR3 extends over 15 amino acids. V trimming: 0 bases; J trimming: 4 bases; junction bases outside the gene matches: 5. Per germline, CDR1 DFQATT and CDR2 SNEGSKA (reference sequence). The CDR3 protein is CSAREGGEGTGELFF. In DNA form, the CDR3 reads TGCAGTGCTAGAGAGGGCGGGGAGGGCACCGGGGAGCTGTTTTTT.

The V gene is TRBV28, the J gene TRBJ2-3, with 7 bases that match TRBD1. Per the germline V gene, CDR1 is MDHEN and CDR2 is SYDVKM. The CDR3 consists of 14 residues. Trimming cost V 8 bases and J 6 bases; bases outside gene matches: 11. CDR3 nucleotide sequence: TGTGCCAGCGACAGGGCAGGGGGTATGGATACGCAGTATTTT. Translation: CASDRAGGMDTQYF.

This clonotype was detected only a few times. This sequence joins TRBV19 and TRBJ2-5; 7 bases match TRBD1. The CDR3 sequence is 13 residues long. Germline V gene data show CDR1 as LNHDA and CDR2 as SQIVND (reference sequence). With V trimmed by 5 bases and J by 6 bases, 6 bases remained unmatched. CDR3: CASSGGQLQTQYF. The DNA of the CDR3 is TGTGCCAGTAGTGGGGGACAGCTTCAGACCCAGTACTTC.

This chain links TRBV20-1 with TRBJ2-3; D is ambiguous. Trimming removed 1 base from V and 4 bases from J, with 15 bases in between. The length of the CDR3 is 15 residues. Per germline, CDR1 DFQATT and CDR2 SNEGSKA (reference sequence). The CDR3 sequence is CSARGVPASPDTQYF. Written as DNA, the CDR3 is TGCAGTGCTAGAGGCGTCCCAGCATCCCCAGATACGCAGTATTTT.

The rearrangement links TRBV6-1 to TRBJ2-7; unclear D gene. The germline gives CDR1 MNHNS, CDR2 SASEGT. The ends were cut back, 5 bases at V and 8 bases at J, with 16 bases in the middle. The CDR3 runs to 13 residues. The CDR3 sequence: CASSPLITSKQYF. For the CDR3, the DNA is TGTGCCAGCAGTCCCCTTATTACCTCAAAGCAGTACTTC.

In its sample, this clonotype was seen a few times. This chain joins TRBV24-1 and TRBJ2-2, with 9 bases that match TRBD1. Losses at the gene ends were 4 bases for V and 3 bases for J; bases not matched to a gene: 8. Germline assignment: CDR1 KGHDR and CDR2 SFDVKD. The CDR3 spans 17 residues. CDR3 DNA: TGTGCCACCAGTGACCCCCCGACAGGGGGAGACACCGGGGAGCTGTTTTTT. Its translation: CATSDPPTGGDTGELFF.

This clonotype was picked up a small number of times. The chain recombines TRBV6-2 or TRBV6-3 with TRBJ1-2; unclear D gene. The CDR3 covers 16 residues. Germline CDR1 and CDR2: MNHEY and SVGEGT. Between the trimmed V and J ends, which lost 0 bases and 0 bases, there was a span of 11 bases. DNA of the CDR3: TGTGCCAGCAGTTACTCGTCGCTTTTGACTAACTATGGCTACACCTTC. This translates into CASSYSSLLTNYGYTF.

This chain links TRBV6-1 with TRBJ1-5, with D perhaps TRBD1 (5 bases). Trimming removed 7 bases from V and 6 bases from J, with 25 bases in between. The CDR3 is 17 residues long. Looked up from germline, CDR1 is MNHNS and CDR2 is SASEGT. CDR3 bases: TGTGCCAGCATTAAAAATCCGGGGACGTCAGATAGTCAGCCCCAGCATTTT. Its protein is CASIKNPGTSDSQPQHF.

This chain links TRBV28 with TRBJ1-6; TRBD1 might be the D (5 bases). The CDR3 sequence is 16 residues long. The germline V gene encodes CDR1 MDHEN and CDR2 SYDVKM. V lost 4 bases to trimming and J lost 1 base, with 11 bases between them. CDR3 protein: CASSSRGGSYNSPLHF. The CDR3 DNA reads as TGTGCCAGCAGTTCGCGGGGGGGGTCCTATAATTCACCCCTCCACTTT.

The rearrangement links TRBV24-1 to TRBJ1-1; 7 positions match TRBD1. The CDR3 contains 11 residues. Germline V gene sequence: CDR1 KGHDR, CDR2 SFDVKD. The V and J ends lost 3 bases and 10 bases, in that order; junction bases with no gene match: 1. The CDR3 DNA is TGTGCCACCAGTGATAGGGGGCGAGCTTTCTTT. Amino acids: CATSDRGRAFF.

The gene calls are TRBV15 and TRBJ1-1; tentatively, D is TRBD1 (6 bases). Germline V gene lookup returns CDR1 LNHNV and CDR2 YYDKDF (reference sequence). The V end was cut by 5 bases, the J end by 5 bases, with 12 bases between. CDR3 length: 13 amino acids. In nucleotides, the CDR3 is TGTGCCACCAGCGTACAGGGAAGGACTGAAGCTTTCTTT. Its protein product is CATSVQGRTEAFF.

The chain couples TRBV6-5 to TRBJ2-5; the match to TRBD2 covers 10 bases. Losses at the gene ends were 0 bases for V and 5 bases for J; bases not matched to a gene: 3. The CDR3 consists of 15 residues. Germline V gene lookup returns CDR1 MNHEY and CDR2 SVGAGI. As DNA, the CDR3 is TGTGCCAGCAGTTACTCCCTAGCGGGAGAGGAGACCCAGTACTTC. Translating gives CASSYSLAGEETQYF.

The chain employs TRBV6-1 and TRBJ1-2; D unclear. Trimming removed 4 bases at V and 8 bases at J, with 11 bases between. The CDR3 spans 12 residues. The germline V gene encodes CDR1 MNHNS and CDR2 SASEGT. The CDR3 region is CASSVGGWGYTF. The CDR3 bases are TGTGCCAGCAGTGTGGGAGGGTGGGGCTACACCTTC.

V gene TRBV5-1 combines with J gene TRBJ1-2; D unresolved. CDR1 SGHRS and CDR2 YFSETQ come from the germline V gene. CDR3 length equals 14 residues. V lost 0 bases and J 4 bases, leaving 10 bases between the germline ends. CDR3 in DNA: TGCGCCAGCAGCTTGGCCACGAGCGCCTATGGCTACACCTTC. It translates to CASSLATSAYGYTF. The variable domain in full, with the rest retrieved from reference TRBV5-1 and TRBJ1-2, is KAGVTQTPRYLIKTRGQQVTLSCSPISGHRSVSWYQQTPGQGLQFLFEYFSETQRNKGNFPGRFSGRQFSNSRSEMNVSTLELGDSALYLCASSLATSAYGYTFGSGTRLTVV.

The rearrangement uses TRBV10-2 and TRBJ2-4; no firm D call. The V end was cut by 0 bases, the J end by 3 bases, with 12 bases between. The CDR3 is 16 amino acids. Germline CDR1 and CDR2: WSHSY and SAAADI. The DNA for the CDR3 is TGCGCCAGCAGTGAGTCCCGGGTTTTGGGCAAAAACATTCAGTACTTC. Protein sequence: CASSESRVLGKNIQYF.

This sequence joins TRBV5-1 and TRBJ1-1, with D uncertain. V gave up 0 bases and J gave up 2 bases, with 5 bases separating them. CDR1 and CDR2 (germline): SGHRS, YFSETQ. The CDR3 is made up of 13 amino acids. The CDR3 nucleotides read TGCGCCAGCAGCTTGGCACTCAACACTGAAGCTTTCTTT. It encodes CASSLALNTEAFF. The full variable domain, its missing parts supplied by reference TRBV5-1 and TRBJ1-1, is KAGVTQTPRYLIKTRGQQVTLSCSPISGHRSVSWYQQTPGQGLQFLFEYFSETQRNKGNFPGRFSGRQFSNSRSEMNVSTLELGDSALYLCASSLALNTEAFFGQGTRLTVV.

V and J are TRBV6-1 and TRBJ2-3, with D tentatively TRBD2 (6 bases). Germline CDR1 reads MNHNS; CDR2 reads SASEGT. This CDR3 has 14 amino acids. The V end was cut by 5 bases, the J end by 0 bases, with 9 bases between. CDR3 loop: CASSRTTSTDTQYF. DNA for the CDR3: TGTGCCAGCAGTCGGACTACTAGCACAGATACGCAGTATTTT.

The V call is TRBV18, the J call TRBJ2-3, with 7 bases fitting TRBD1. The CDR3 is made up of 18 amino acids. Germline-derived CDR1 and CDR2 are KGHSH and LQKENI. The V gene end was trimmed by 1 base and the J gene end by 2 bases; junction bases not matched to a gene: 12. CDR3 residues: CASSPQGAPSLLTDTQYF. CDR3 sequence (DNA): TGTGCCAGCTCACCACAGGGGGCCCCGTCTCTTCTCACAGATACGCAGTATTTT.

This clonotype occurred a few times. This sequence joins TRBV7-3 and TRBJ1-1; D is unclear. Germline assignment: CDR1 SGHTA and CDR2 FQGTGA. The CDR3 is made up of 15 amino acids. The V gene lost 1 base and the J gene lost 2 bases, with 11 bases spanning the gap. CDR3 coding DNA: TGTGCCAGCAGCTTAATGGGATCGAAAAACACTGAAGCTTTCTTT. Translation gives CASSLMGSKNTEAFF. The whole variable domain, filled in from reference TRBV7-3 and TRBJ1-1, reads GAGVSQTPSNKVTEKGKYVELRCDPISGHTALYWYRQSLGQGPEFLIYFQGTGAADDSGLPNDRFFAVRPEGSVSTLKIQRTERGDSAVYLCASSLMGSKNTEAFFGQGTRLTVV.

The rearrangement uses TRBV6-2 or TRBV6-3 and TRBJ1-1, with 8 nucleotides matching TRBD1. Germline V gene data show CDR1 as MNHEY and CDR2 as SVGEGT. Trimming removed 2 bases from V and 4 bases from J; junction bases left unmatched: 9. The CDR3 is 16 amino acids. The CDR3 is CASSYGQGVMGTEAFF. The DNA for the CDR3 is TGTGCCAGCAGTTACGGACAGGGTGTGATGGGCACTGAAGCTTTCTTT.

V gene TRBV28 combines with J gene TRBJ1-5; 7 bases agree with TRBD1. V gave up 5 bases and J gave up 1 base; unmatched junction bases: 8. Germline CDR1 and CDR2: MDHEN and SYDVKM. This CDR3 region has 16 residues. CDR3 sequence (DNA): TGTGCCAGCAGTATCTACAGGGGTCTGAGCAATCAGCCCCAGCATTTT. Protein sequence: CASSIYRGLSNQPQHF.